Following are 25 T cell receptor beta chains from one sample sequenced in a study of blood T cell repertoires in COVID-19. The repertoire was sequenced with immunoSEQ multiplex PCR; TCRdb's copy has only in-frame clones and lacks some. The profile shows a few hundred thousand clones, 75% to 90% of them singletons. The sequenced sample consisted of peripheral blood. The receptors derive from a woman aged 55-69 years with acute or convalescent COVID-19.

The J gene is TRBJ2-2, the V gene TRBV29-1, with 11 positions matching TRBD2. CDR1 and CDR2 from the germline V gene are SQVTM and ANQGSEA. The CDR3 contains 15 residues. With 7 bases clipped from V and 4 bases from J, the junction kept 8 bases outside the gene matches. DNA for the CDR3: TGCAGCGCCATAGCGGGAGGGCCCGGCACCGGGGAGCTGTTTTTT. Translated, it gives CSAIAGGPGTGELFF.

V gene TRBV15 combines with J gene TRBJ1-1, with a weak D call TRBD1 (6 bases). Looked up from germline, CDR1 is LNHNV and CDR2 is YYDKDF (reference sequence). The CDR3 totals 16 residues. V lost 0 bases, J lost 4 bases, and 15 bases lay in between. CDR3 protein: CATSRDLAGAGTEAFF. The CDR3 bases are TGTGCCACCAGCAGAGATCTGGCGGGGGCCGGCACTGAAGCTTTCTTT.

The chain links TRBV3-1 (or the pseudogene TRBV3-2) to TRBJ1-2; D not resolved. The CDR3 spans 14 residues. Looked up from germline, CDR1 is LGHDT and CDR2 is YNNKEL (reference sequence). The V end was cut by 1 base, the J end by 2 bases, with 8 bases between. CDR3 region: CASSQARVNYGYTF. In nucleotides, the CDR3 is TGTGCCAGCAGCCAAGCACGGGTCAACTATGGCTACACCTTC.

This chain links TRBV9 with TRBJ1-2; no clear D. The CDR3 runs 12 residues. Trimming cost V 3 bases and J 4 bases, with 7 bases left between them. Germline V gene lookup returns CDR1 SGDLS and CDR2 YYNGEE. This CDR3 reads CASSAGLYGYTF. CDR3 DNA: TGTGCCAGCAGCGCGGGTCTCTATGGCTACACCTTC.

CDR3 residues: CASSLGGQSYEQYF. CDR3 nucleotides: TGTGCCAGCAGCTTAGGGGGGCAGTCCTACGAGCAGTACTTC. J is TRBJ2-7 and V is TRBV11-3, with D perhaps TRBD1 (6 bases). CDR3 size: 14 residues. Germline V CDR1 and CDR2: SGHNT, YENEEA. Deletions cut 1 base from V and 1 base from J, with 8 bases between. Supplemented by reference TRBV11-3 and TRBJ2-7, the full variable domain reads EAGVVQSPRYKIIEKKQPVAFWCNPISGHNTLYWYLQNLGQGPELLIRYENEEAVDDSQLPKDRFSAERLKGVDSTLKIQPAELGDSAVYLCASSLGGQSYEQYFGPGTRLTVT.

The chain employs TRBV2 and TRBJ2-1; 11 bases align to TRBD2. Germline V CDR1 and CDR2: SNHLY, FYNNEI. The J segment lost 3 bases and the V segment lost 8 bases, leaving 9 bases of the junction unmatched. This CDR3 spans 16 amino acids. CDR3 bases: TGTGCCAGCTCGGGGAGGCTAGCGGGGGGCTACAATGAGCAGTTCTTC. It codes for CASSGRLAGGYNEQFF.

The chain combines TRBV4-2 with TRBJ2-5, with D tentatively TRBD2 (5 bases). Germline V gives CDR1 LGHNA, CDR2 YNFKEQ. The CDR3 is made up of 16 amino acids. V shed 0 bases and J shed 7 bases, with 18 bases lying between them. The CDR3 coding sequence is TGTGCCAGCAGCCAAGAAAGGGAATGGTTCGAGGGGACCCAGTACTTC. This translates into CASSQEREWFEGTQYF.

The rearrangement joins TRBV5-1 to TRBJ2-3; 7 bases match TRBD2. This CDR3 comprises 14 residues. The germline V gene encodes CDR1 SGHRS and CDR2 YFSETQ. V gave up 4 bases and J gave up 0 bases; unmatched junction bases: 2. This CDR3 reads CASSPLASTDTQYF. As DNA, the CDR3 is TGCGCCAGCAGCCCACTAGCGAGCACAGATACGCAGTATTTT.

The CDR3: CASSLAGPSGGPGEQYF. In DNA, the CDR3 is TGTGCCAGCAGCTTAGCCGGGCCTAGCGGGGGCCCTGGGGAGCAGTACTTC. This chain uses TRBV7-8 with TRBJ2-7, with 10 bases fitting TRBD2. The germline CDR1 and CDR2 sequences are SGHVS and FQNEAQ. The J segment lost 7 bases and the V segment lost 0 bases, leaving 12 bases of the junction unmatched. There are 17 residues in the CDR3.

This clone has only one observation. The chain recombines TRBV9 with TRBJ1-6; D might be TRBD1 (6 bases). Germline-derived CDR1 and CDR2 are SGDLS and YYNGEE. The V gene lost 2 bases and the J gene lost 7 bases, with 13 bases spanning the gap. This CDR3 contains 15 residues. This CDR3 reads CASSVGGGDNSPLHF. CDR3 coding DNA: TGTGCCAGCAGCGTCGGTGGGGGCGACAATTCACCCCTCCACTTT.

The chain recombines TRBV27 with TRBJ2-1; 9 nucleotides align to TRBD2. V lost 4 bases to trimming and J lost 7 bases; unmatched junction nucleotides: 11. From germline, CDR1 is MNHEY and CDR2 SMNVEV (reference sequence). This CDR3 has 16 residues. DNA of the CDR3: TGTGCCAGCAGTTCCAGCCGAGCGGGAGGATGGAATGAGCAGTTCTTC. It yields the protein CASSSSRAGGWNEQFF.

This chain joins TRBV27 and TRBJ1-2; possible D gene TRBD1, 5 bases. The V end lost 5 bases, the J end lost 6 bases, and 13 bases lay between the germline ends. CDR3 length equals 13 residues. The germline V gene encodes CDR1 MNHEY and CDR2 SMNVEV (reference sequence). The CDR3 here is CASSMSRADGYTF. The CDR3 DNA reads as TGTGCCAGCAGTATGAGCAGGGCTGATGGCTACACCTTC.

The genes are TRBV2 and TRBJ1-1, with 8 bases matching TRBD1. The CDR3 loop spans 14 amino acids. Germline V gives CDR1 SNHLY, CDR2 FYNNEI. Trimming at V came to 4 bases and at J to 5 bases, leaving 6 bases not matched to a gene. The CDR3 reads CASSGTGSRTEAFF. CDR3 sequence (DNA): TGTGCCAGCAGTGGGACAGGGTCTCGGACTGAAGCTTTCTTT.

The rearrangement joins TRBV4-2 to TRBJ2-1; possibly TRBD2 for D (6 bases). Deletions cut 3 bases from V and 7 bases from J, with 13 bases between. Germline loops: CDR1 LGHNA, CDR2 YNFKEQ. The CDR3 has 14 residues. CDR3 in amino acids: CASSQGGSRNEQFF. For the CDR3, the DNA is TGTGCCAGCAGCCAGGGGGGTAGCAGAAATGAGCAGTTCTTC.

DNA for the CDR3: TGTGCCAGCAGCTTGGCGACGGGGGATCAGCCCCAGCATTTT. It specifies CASSLATGDQPQHF. The chain recombines TRBV5-6 with TRBJ1-5, with D possibly being TRBD1 (5 bases). Looked up from germline, CDR1 is SGHDT and CDR2 is YYEEEE. The CDR3 is 14 amino acids. The V and J ends lost 0 bases and 5 bases respectively, with 9 bases between them.

V and J are TRBV7-2 and TRBJ2-5; 8 bases agree with TRBD1. Germline CDR1 reads SGHTA; CDR2 reads FQGNSA. Trimming at V came to 0 bases and at J to 0 bases, leaving 12 bases not matched to a gene. The CDR3 is made up of 19 amino acids. This chain's CDR3 is CASSLAWARGPMHQETQYF. The DNA for the CDR3 is TGTGCCAGCAGCTTAGCGTGGGCCAGGGGGCCGATGCACCAAGAGACCCAGTACTTC.

Of note for this clone: Other DNA sequences in this specimen translate into the identical CDR3. The chain has TRBV24-1 and TRBJ2-1, with 15 nucleotides matching TRBD2. V was clipped by 4 bases and J by 7 bases; unmatched bases: 4. This CDR3 has 16 residues. CDR1 and CDR2 (germline): KGHDR, SFDVKD. The CDR3 is CATSDPGLAGGNEQFF. Here the CDR3 DNA reads TGTGCCACCAGTGACCCGGGACTAGCGGGGGGAAATGAGCAGTTCTTC.

Points on this clone: Other nucleotide sequences from this sample produce the same CDR3. The chain has TRBV11-2 and TRBJ2-1; D not resolved. Germline V lookup: CDR1 SGHAT, CDR2 FQNNGV. CDR3 length: 12 residues. V was pared by 0 bases and J by 10 bases, with 7 bases between. The CDR3 here is CASSLDRREQFF. In DNA form, the CDR3 reads TGTGCCAGCAGCTTAGATCGGCGGGAGCAGTTCTTC.

The V gene is TRBV4-1, the J gene TRBJ2-1, with 10 bases aligning to TRBD2. Germline V gene sequence: CDR1 MGHRA, CDR2 YSYEKL. V shed 4 bases, J shed 0 bases, and the junction held 18 bases outside the gene matches. This CDR3 contains 21 residues. CDR3 DNA sequence: TGCGCCAGCAGCCCACTCGAGTCCCTAGCGGGAGTAAAGAGCTCCTACAATGAGCAGTTCTTC. It encodes CASSPLESLAGVKSSYNEQFF.

The chain couples TRBV5-8 to TRBJ1-1; TRBD1 might be the D (5 bases). In germline, CDR1 is SGHTS, CDR2 YDEGEE. V was clipped by 0 bases and J by 1 base, with 7 bases between them. The CDR3 runs 14 residues. The DNA of the CDR3 is TGTGCCAGCAGCTTGGGCGGGGGGAACACTGAAGCTTTCTTT. This codes for CASSLGGGNTEAFF.

This chain links TRBV18 with TRBJ2-7; the match to TRBD2 covers 11 bases. This CDR3 region has 14 residues. Trimming removed 6 bases from V and 5 bases from J; junction bases left unmatched: 6. Germline V CDR1 and CDR2: KGHSH, LQKENI. The CDR3 bases are TGTGCCAGCTCCCCTAGCGGGGGGCCCCACGAGCAGTACTTC. Translated: CASSPSGGPHEQYF. The full variable domain, in which reference TRBV18 and TRBJ2-7 provide the parts outside the CDR3, is NAGVMQNPRHLVRRRGQEARLRCSPMKGHSHVYWYRQLPEEGLKFMVYLQKENIIDESGMPKERFSAEFPKEGPSILRIQQVVRGDSAAYFCASSPSGGPHEQYFGPGTRLTVT.

The chain combines TRBV28 with TRBJ2-1; TRBD2 matches at 7 bases. CDR1 is MDHEN, CDR2 SYDVKM, per germline. The V and J ends lost 5 bases and 2 bases, in that order; junction bases with no gene match: 0. CDR3 length equals 13 residues. The DNA for the CDR3 is TGTGCCAGCAGTCTAGCGGCCTACAATGAGCAGTTCTTC. Its protein is CASSLAAYNEQFF.

This chain links TRBV9 with TRBJ2-1; 11 positions agree with TRBD2. The germline CDR1 and CDR2 sequences are SGDLS and YYNGEE. The junction had 7 bases not matched to a gene; V was cut back by 4 bases and J by 4 bases. The CDR3 length is 16 residues. CDR3 nucleotides: TGTGCCAGCAGCCCGATAGGGACTAGCGGTTACAATGAGCAGTTCTTC. Its protein is CASSPIGTSGYNEQFF. Complete variable domain (other parts from reference TRBV9 and TRBJ2-1): DSGVTQTPKHLITATGQRVTLRCSPRSGDLSVYWYQQSLDQGLQFLIQYYNGEERAKGNILERFSAQQFPDLHSELNLSSLELGDSALYFCASSPIGTSGYNEQFFGPGTRLTVL.

The rearrangement links TRBV19 to TRBJ1-4; D possibly corresponds to TRBD1 (6 bases). The CDR3 totals 16 residues. Trimming took off 3 bases at V and 3 bases at J, with 14 bases between the two ends. Germline loops: CDR1 LNHDA, CDR2 SQIVND (reference sequence). The chain's CDR3 is CASSIYRVTSNEKLFF. Written as DNA, the CDR3 is TGTGCCAGTAGTATCTACAGGGTTACCTCTAATGAAAAACTGTTTTTT.

The CDR3 spells CASSQERGNQPQHF. The CDR3 DNA sequence: TGTGCCAGCAGCCAAGAGAGGGGGAATCAGCCCCAGCATTTT. This chain links TRBV3-1 (or the pseudogene TRBV3-2) with TRBJ1-5; a possible D gene is TRBD1 (6 bases). This CDR3 contains 14 residues. V was cut by 0 bases and J by 4 bases, with 7 bases left in between. Germline V lookup: CDR1 LGHDT, CDR2 YNNKEL (reference sequence).